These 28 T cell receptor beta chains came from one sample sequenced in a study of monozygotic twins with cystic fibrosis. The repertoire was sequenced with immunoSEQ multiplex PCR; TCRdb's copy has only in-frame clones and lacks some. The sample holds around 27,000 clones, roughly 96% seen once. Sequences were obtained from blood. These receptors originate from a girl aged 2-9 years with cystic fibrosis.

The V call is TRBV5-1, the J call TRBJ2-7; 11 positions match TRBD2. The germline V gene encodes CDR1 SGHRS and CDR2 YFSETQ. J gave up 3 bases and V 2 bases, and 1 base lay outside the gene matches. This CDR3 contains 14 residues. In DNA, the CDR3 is TGCGCCAGCAGCTTCACTAGCGGGAGCTACGAGCAGTACTTC. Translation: CASSFTSGSYEQYF.

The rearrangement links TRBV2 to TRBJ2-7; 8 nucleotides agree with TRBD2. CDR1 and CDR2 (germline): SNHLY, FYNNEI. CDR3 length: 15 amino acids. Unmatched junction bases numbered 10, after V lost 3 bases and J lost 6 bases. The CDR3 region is CASSEGDSGMGEQYF. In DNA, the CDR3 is TGTGCCAGCAGTGAGGGAGATAGCGGGATGGGCGAGCAGTACTTC. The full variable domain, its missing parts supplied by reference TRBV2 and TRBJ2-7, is EPEVTQTPSHQVTQMGQEVILRCVPISNHLYFYWYRQILGQKVEFLVSFYNNEISEKSEIFDDQFSVERPDGSNFTLKIRSTKLEDSAMYFCASSEGDSGMGEQYFGPGTRLTVT.

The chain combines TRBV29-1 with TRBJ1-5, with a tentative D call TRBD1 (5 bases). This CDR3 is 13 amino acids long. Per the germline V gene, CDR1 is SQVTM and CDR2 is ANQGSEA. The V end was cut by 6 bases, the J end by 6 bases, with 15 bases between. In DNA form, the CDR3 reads TGCAGCGTCCAACGGGGGGGAGGTCAGCCCCAGCATTTT. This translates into CSVQRGGGQPQHF.

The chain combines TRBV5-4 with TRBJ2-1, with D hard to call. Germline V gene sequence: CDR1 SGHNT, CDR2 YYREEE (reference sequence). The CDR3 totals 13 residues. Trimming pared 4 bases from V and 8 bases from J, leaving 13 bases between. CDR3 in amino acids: CASSLDETHEQFF. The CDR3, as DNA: TGTGCCAGCAGCCTGGATGAGACCCATGAGCAGTTCTTC. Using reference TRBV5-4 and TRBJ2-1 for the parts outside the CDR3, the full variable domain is ETGVTQSPTHLIKTRGQQVTLRCSSQSGHNTVSWYQQALGQGPQFIFQYYREEENGRGNFPPRFSGLQFPNYSSELNVNALELDDSALYLCASSLDETHEQFFGPGTRLTVL.

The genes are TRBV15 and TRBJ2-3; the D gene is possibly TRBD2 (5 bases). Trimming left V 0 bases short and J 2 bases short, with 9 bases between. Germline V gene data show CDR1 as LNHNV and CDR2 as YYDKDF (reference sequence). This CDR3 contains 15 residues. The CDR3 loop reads CATSRDPSSTDTQYF. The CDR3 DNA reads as TGTGCCACCAGCAGAGATCCTAGCTCCACAGATACGCAGTATTTT.

This chain's CDR3 is CASSLYSGSSYEQYF. The CDR3 DNA is TGTGCCAGCAGCCTTTATAGCGGGAGCAGCTACGAGCAGTACTTC. The chain couples TRBV4-2 to TRBJ2-7; TRBD2 agrees at 9 bases. CDR1 and CDR2 (germline): LGHNA, YNFKEQ. V lost 4 bases, J lost 3 bases, and 7 bases stayed unmatched. The CDR3 contains 15 residues.

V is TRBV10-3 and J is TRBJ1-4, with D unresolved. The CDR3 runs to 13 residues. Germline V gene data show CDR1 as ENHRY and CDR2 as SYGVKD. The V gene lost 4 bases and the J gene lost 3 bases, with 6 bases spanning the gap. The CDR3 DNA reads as TGTGCCATCAGTGGACTGGCTAATGAAAAACTGTTTTTT. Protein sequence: CAISGLANEKLFF.

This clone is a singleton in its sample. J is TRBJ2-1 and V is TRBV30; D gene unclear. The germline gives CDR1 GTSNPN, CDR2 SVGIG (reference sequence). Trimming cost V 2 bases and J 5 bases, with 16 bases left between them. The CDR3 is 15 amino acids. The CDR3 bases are TGTGCCTGGAGTAAGCTCGCCGGGCCCCACAATGAGCAGTTCTTC. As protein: CAWSKLAGPHNEQFF.

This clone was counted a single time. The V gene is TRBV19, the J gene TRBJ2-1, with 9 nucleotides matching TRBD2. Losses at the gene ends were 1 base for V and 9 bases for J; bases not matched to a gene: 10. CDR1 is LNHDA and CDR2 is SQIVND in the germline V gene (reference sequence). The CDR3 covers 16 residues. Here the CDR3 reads CASSIVEVAGVIEQFF. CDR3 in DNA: TGTGCCAGTAGTATAGTGGAAGTAGCGGGAGTTATTGAGCAGTTCTTC.

The CDR3 DNA reads TGTGCCAGCAGCTTTCTCCGGGATCGCACAGATACGCAGTATTTT. Amino acids: CASSFLRDRTDTQYF. The rearrangement links TRBV27 to TRBJ2-3; possible D gene TRBD2, 5 bases. The germline CDR1 and CDR2 sequences are MNHEY and SMNVEV (reference sequence). CDR3 length: 15 residues. V was cut by 6 bases and J by 1 base, with 14 bases left in between.

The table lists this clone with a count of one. This chain's CDR3 is CASSVAGNSEQYF. The CDR3 DNA reads as TGTGCCAGCAGCGTCGCAGGGAATTCCGAGCAGTACTTC. The genes are TRBV9 and TRBJ2-7, with a possible D match to TRBD1 (5 bases). V shed 2 bases and J shed 6 bases, with 12 bases lying between them. Germline CDR1 reads SGDLS; CDR2 reads YYNGEE. This CDR3 comprises 13 residues.

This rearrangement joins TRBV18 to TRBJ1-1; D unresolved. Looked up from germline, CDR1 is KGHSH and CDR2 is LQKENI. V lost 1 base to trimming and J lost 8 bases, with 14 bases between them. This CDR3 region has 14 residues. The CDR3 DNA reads TGTGCCAGCTCACCACTTCCGAGGGCCGGGGAAGCTTTCTTT. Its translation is CASSPLPRAGEAFF. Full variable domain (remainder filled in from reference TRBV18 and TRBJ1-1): NAGVMQNPRHLVRRRGQEARLRCSPMKGHSHVYWYRQLPEEGLKFMVYLQKENIIDESGMPKERFSAEFPKEGPSILRIQQVVRGDSAAYFCASSPLPRAGEAFFGQGTRLTVV.

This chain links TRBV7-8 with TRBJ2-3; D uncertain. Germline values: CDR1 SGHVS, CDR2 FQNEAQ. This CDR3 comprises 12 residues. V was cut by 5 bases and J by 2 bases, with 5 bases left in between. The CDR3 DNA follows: TGTGCCAGCAGCCCTTACACAGATACGCAGTATTTT. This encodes CASSPYTDTQYF.

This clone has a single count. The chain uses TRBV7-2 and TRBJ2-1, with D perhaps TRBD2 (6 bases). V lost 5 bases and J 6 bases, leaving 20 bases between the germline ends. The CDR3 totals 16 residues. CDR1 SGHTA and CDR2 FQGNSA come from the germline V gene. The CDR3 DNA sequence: TGTGCCAGCAGCCTACAATCGGGACTCCCGGCCAATGAGCAGTTCTTC. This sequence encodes CASSLQSGLPANEQFF.

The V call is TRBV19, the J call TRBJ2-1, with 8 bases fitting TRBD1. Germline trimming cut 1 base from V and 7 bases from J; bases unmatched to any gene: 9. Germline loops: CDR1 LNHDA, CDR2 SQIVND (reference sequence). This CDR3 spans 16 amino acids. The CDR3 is CASSIVARGLVNEQFF. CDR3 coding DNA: TGTGCCAGTAGTATAGTAGCCAGGGGGCTAGTAAATGAGCAGTTCTTC.

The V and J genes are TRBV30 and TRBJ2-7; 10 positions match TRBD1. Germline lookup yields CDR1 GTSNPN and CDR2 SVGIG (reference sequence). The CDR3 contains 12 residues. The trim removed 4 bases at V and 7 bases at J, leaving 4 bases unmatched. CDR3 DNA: TGTGCCTGGACGGACAGGGGGTGGGAGCAGTACTTC. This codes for CAWTDRGWEQYF.

The CDR3 DNA is TGTGCCAGCAGCTCCGGGACTAGCGGGAGTTGGGCAGATACGCAGTATTTT. Its translation: CASSSGTSGSWADTQYF. The rearrangement joins TRBV5-4 to TRBJ2-3, with 14 bases fitting TRBD2. J lost 4 bases, V lost 3 bases, and 7 bases had no gene match. CDR3 size: 17 residues. Germline values: CDR1 SGHNT, CDR2 YYREEE (reference sequence).

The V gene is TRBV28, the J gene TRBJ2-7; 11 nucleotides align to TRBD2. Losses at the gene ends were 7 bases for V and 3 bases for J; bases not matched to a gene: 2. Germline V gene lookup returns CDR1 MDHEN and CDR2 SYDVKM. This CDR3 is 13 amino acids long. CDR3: CASIGTSGYEQYF. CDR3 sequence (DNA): TGTGCCAGCATCGGGACTAGCGGCTACGAGCAGTACTTC. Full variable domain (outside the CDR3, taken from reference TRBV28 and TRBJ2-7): DVKVTQSSRYLVKRTGEKVFLECVQDMDHENMFWYRQDPGLGLRLIYFSYDVKMKEKGDIPEGYSVSREKKERFSLILESASTNQTSMYLCASIGTSGYEQYFGPGTRLTVT.

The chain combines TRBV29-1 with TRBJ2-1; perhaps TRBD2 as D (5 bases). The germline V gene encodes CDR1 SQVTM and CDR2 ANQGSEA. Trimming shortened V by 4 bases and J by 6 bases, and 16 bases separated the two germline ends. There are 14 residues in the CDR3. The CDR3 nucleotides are TGCAGCGTTGGGACCGGAGGAGACCTCAATGAGCAGTTCTTC. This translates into CSVGTGGDLNEQFF.

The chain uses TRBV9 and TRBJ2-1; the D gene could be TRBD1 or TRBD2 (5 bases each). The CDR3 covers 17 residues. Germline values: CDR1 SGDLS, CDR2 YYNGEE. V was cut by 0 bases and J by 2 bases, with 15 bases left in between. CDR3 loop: CASSVGLGGVTYNEQFF. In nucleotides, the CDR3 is TGTGCCAGCAGCGTAGGACTTGGGGGAGTGACCTACAATGAGCAGTTCTTC.

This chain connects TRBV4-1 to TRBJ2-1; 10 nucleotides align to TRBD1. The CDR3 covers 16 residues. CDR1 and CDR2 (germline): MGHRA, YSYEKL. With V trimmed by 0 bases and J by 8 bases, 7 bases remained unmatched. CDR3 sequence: CASSQDAGTGVHEQFF. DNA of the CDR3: TGCGCCAGCAGCCAAGATGCCGGGACAGGGGTCCATGAGCAGTTCTTC.

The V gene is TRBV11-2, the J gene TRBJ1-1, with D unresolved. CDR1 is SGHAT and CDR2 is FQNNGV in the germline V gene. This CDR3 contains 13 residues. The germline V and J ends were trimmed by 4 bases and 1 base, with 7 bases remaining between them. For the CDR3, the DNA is TGTGCCAGCAGCTCTGGTGCGAACACTGAAGCTTTCTTT. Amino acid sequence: CASSSGANTEAFF.

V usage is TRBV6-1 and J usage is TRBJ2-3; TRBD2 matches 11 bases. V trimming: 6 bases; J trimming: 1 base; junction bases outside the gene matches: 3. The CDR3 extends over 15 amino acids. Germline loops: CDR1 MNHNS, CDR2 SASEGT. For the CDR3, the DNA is TGTGCCAGCAGCCAACTAGCGGGGGGCACAGATACGCAGTATTTT. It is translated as CASSQLAGGTDTQYF.

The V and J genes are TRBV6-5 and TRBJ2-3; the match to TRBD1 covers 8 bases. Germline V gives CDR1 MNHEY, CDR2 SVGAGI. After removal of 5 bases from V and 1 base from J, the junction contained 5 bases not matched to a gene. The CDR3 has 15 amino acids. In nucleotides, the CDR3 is TGTGCCAGCAGTCCCAGGGGGCTTGGCACAGATACGCAGTATTTT. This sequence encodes CASSPRGLGTDTQYF.

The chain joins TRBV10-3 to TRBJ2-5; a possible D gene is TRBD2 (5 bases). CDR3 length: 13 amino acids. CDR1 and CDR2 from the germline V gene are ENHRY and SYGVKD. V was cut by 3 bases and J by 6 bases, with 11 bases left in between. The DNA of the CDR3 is TGTGCCATCAGTGATCGGGGTGGGAAGACCCAGTACTTC. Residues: CAISDRGGKTQYF.

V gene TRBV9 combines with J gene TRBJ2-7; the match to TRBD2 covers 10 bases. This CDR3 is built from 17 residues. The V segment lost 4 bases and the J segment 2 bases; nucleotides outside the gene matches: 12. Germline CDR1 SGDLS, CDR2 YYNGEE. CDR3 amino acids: CASSSDPLAGGTYEQYF. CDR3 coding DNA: TGTGCCAGCAGCTCCGACCCCTTAGCGGGAGGTACCTACGAGCAGTACTTC.

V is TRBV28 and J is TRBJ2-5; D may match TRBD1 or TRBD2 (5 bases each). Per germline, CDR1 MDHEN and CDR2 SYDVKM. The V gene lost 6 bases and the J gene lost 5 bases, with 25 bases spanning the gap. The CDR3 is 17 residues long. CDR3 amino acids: CASSPMGRSADGETQYF. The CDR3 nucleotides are TGTGCCAGCAGCCCCATGGGACGCTCGGCGGATGGGGAGACCCAGTACTTC. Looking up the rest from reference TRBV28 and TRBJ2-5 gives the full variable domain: DVKVTQSSRYLVKRTGEKVFLECVQDMDHENMFWYRQDPGLGLRLIYFSYDVKMKEKGDIPEGYSVSREKKERFSLILESASTNQTSMYLCASSPMGRSADGETQYFGPGTRLLVL.

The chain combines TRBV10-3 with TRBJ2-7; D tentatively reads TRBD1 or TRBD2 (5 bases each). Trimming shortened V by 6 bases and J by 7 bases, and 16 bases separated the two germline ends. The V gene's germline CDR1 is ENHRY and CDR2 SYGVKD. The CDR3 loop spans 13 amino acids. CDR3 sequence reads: CAISLIGGEEQYF. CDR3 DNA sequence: TGTGCCATCAGCCTCATTGGGGGAGAAGAGCAGTACTTC.